The rows below give T cell receptor beta chains drawn from one sample of a study of T cell changes during pregnancy in multiple sclerosis. Measured with immunoSEQ multiplex PCR; TCRdb has only the in-frame clones, and not every one. The profile covers 13,000 or so clones, with 85% to 95% appearing a single time and roughly 2.8% taken by the ten largest. This material consisted of peripheral blood, taken in the second trimester of pregnancy. The receptors were sampled from a female donor in good health, enrolled as a control in a pregnancy study. CDR3s include the opening cysteine and the closing phenylalanine or tryptophan. D genes are given only for firm matches. The size of a clone is reported for some rows only, either as once, few or many, or as a class for expanded clones.

J gene	clone size	D gene	V gene	CDR3 DNA	CDR3 protein
TRBJ1-1	NA	TRBD1	TRBV29-1	TGCAGCGTTGCATTATCCCGGACAGGCGACACTGAAGCTTTCTTT	CSVALSRTGDTEAFF
TRBJ2-7	NA	TRBD1	TRBV29-1	TGCAGCGTAAGTTCCCGGGACAGGGGGATGTACGAGCAGTACTTC	CSVSSRDRGMYEQYF
TRBJ1-1	NA	TRBD1	TRBV19	TGTGCCAGTAGTATGGGACAGGCGAACACTGAAGCTTTCTTT	CASSMGQANTEAFF
TRBJ2-1	NA	TRBD2	TRBV7-9	TGTGCCAGCAGCTTAGCGGGTCTAGCGGGATACAATGAGCAGTTCTTC	CASSLAGLAGYNEQFF
TRBJ2-1	once	NA	TRBV5-4	TGTGCCAGCACCCCCCAGGTAGCGTCTTCCTACAATGAGCAGTTCTTC	CASTPQVASSYNEQFF
TRBJ2-7	NA	NA	TRBV7-3	TGTGCCAGCAGCTCCAACAGGGATACGCCCTACGAGCAGTACTTC	CASSSNRDTPYEQYF
TRBJ1-1	NA	NA	TRBV29-1	TGCAGCGTCCGACTGACGGACACTGAAGCTTTCTTT	CSVRLTDTEAFF
TRBJ1-1	NA	TRBD1	TRBV5-5	TGTGCCAGCAGCTTGGTGGGCAGGGGGAGCACTGAAGCTTTCTTT	CASSLVGRGSTEAFF
TRBJ1-2	once	NA	TRBV14	TGTGCCAGCAGCCAAAGTGGTAGCAGGGCGATCGGCTACACCTTC	CASSQSGSRAIGYTF
TRBJ1-4	NA	NA	TRBV12-2	TGTGCAAGTCGCTTAGCAAACAGGGTGAGGGAAAAACTGTTTTTT	CASRLANRVREKLFF